Included here is one T cell receptor beta chain sequence, with context. Its cognate antigen is unknown. The CDR3 is 14 amino acids. Germline V gene lookup returns CDR1 GTSNPN and CDR2 SVGIG (reference sequence). The V and J ends lost 0 bases and 4 bases respectively, with 9 bases between them. Measured with immunoSEQ multiplex PCR; TCRdb has only the in-frame clones, and not every one. Among 500,000 or so clones listed, roughly nine tenths were seen once. This entry comes from a study of Ad26.COV2.S vaccination and SARS-CoV-2 variants. In the study overall: In the study, Ad26.COV2.S was injected intramuscularly once, or twice 56 days apart. Whole-study results and caveats: Participants in the vaccine arm had higher spike-specific TCR breadth; placebo recipients had lower.

Noted treatment: 19 received Ad26.COV2.S at low or high dose, single or two shots; 5 received placebo; per-sample allocation not given. Day 63 following the first vaccine or placebo injection was when the samples were taken. This material consisted of peripheral blood, taken in a trial of Ad26.COV2.S vaccine versus placebo. The V call is TRBV30, the J call TRBJ2-2; D remains unclear. The source of this sequence is a person between 18 and 60 years old who received the Ad26.COV2.S COVID-19 vaccine or a placebo. CDR3 nucleotide sequence: TGTGCCTGGAGTGTCTCCAGCCTCACCGGGGAGCTGTTTTTT. This sequence encodes CAWSVSSLTGELFF.